Below are 19 T cell receptor beta chains sequenced from a single sample in a study of OX40 agonist ivuxolimab in advanced cancers. The method was immunoSEQ multiplex PCR; TCRdb's version includes in-frame clones alone and lacks a portion of them. The sample records 35,000 to 45,000 clones, roughly 80% being singletons. The sequencing used CD4+ or CD8+ T cells sorted from blood, collected in a trial of the OX40 agonist ivuxolimab. Receptor source: an adult with an advanced solid tumor such as melanoma, head and neck, liver or kidney cancer.

This clone was seen a single time. The chain uses TRBV28 and TRBJ1-2; D might be TRBD1 (6 bases). The V end was cut by 5 bases, the J end by 2 bases, with 15 bases between. This CDR3 region has 15 residues. Per the germline V gene, CDR1 is MDHEN and CDR2 is SYDVKM. As DNA, the CDR3 is TGTGCCAGCAGTCGAGGGGGAGGGCCAAACTATGGCTACACCTTC. Amino acid sequence: CASSRGGGPNYGYTF.

This chain joins TRBV5-4 and TRBJ2-5; D might be TRBD1 or TRBD2, each matching 6 bases. V was clipped by 3 bases and J by 5 bases, with 14 bases between them. CDR3 length: 14 residues. The germline V gene encodes CDR1 SGHNT and CDR2 YYREEE (reference sequence). CDR3 sequence reads: CASSSSGGFETQYF. CDR3 DNA: TGTGCCAGCAGCTCGTCCGGGGGCTTTGAGACCCAGTACTTC. Filled out from reference TRBV5-4 and TRBJ2-5, the complete variable domain reads ETGVTQSPTHLIKTRGQQVTLRCSSQSGHNTVSWYQQALGQGPQFIFQYYREEENGRGNFPPRFSGLQFPNYSSELNVNALELDDSALYLCASSSSGGFETQYFGPGTRLLVL.

V is TRBV28 and J is TRBJ2-1; TRBD2 is a possible D gene (6 bases). Deletions cut 9 bases from V and 4 bases from J, with 25 bases between. The CDR3 contains 17 residues. Germline assignment: CDR1 MDHEN and CDR2 SYDVKM. The CDR3, as DNA: TGTGCCAGATCCCAACGGGGGAGCGTCGTTCTATACAATGAGCAGTTCTTC. Protein product: CARSQRGSVVLYNEQFF.

The CDR3 reads CASSLPPPYNEQFF. CDR3 sequence (DNA): TGCGCCAGCTCCCTTCCCCCCCCCTACAATGAGCAGTTCTTC. The chain links TRBV5-1 to TRBJ2-1; no firm D call. Deletions cut 7 bases from V and 2 bases from J, with 13 bases between. Germline V lookup: CDR1 SGHRS, CDR2 YFSETQ. CDR3 length: 14 amino acids.

This rearrangement joins TRBV4-1 to TRBJ2-1; no clear D gene. CDR1 and CDR2 from the germline V gene are MGHRA and YSYEKL. V was pared by 0 bases and J by 3 bases, with 15 bases between. The CDR3 sequence is 17 residues long. For the CDR3, the DNA is TGCGCCAGCAGCCAAGAGTTGACTTTCTTGAGCTACAATGAGCAGTTCTTC. Its translation is CASSQELTFLSYNEQFF.

This clone was counted once. The chain recombines TRBV7-2 with TRBJ2-5; 8 bases line up with TRBD2. Germline V gives CDR1 SGHTA, CDR2 FQGNSA. V shed 3 bases, J shed 4 bases, and the junction held 4 bases outside the gene matches. This CDR3 has 14 amino acids. CDR3 coding DNA: TGTGCCAGCAGCTTGGGGACTAGAAGAGAGACCCAGTACTTC. It translates to CASSLGTRRETQYF.

In this sample, this clone turned up a few times. The rearrangement joins TRBV9 to TRBJ2-1; possibly TRBD1 for D (5 bases). V gave up 5 bases and J gave up 6 bases, with 9 bases separating them. The CDR3 runs to 12 residues. Germline CDR1 reads SGDLS; CDR2 reads YYNGEE. In DNA, the CDR3 is TGTGCCAGCAGTCAAGGGGTCAATGAGCAGTTCTTC. Amino acids: CASSQGVNEQFF.

This clone was counted a few times. This chain joins TRBV28 and TRBJ1-5, with D maybe TRBD1 (5 bases). The V gene lost 2 bases and the J gene lost 7 bases, with 6 bases spanning the gap. The CDR3 has 12 amino acids. CDR1 MDHEN and CDR2 SYDVKM come from the germline V gene. The CDR3 sequence is CASSLRDQPQHF. CDR3 sequence (DNA): TGTGCCAGCAGTTTAAGGGACCAGCCCCAGCATTTT. The full variable domain, rest sourced from reference TRBV28 and TRBJ1-5, is DVKVTQSSRYLVKRTGEKVFLECVQDMDHENMFWYRQDPGLGLRLIYFSYDVKMKEKGDIPEGYSVSREKKERFSLILESASTNQTSMYLCASSLRDQPQHFGDGTRLSIL.

This chain connects TRBV28 to TRBJ1-4; D might be TRBD1 (5 bases). CDR3 length equals 14 residues. The V gene's germline CDR1 is MDHEN and CDR2 SYDVKM. The V gene lost 5 bases and the J gene lost 5 bases, with 12 bases spanning the gap. The CDR3 here is CASSTRGLNEKLFF. CDR3 in DNA: TGTGCCAGCAGTACGCGGGGCTTGAATGAAAAACTGTTTTTT.

The chain uses TRBV7-2 and TRBJ2-3; 7 bases are shared with TRBD2. CDR3 size: 12 residues. CDR1 and CDR2 from the germline V gene are SGHTA and FQGNSA. The J segment lost 10 bases and the V segment lost 4 bases, leaving 5 bases of the junction unmatched. CDR3 loop: CASSSPTSPQYF. In DNA, the CDR3 is TGTGCCAGCAGCTCGCCGACTAGCCCGCAGTATTTT.

The chain has TRBV2 and TRBJ1-6, with 9 bases lining up with TRBD1. There are 16 residues in the CDR3. The trim removed 5 bases at V and 9 bases at J, leaving 11 bases unmatched. Looked up from germline, CDR1 is SNHLY and CDR2 is FYNNEI. In DNA form, the CDR3 reads TGTGCCAGCAGTACCTACGGACAGGGGAGCGGTTCACCCCTCCACTTT. As protein: CASSTYGQGSGSPLHF. The whole variable domain, remainder taken from reference TRBV2 and TRBJ1-6, is EPEVTQTPSHQVTQMGQEVILRCVPISNHLYFYWYRQILGQKVEFLVSFYNNEISEKSEIFDDQFSVERPDGSNFTLKIRSTKLEDSAMYFCASSTYGQGSGSPLHFGNGTRLTVT.

J is TRBJ1-2 and V is TRBV4-1; D not resolved. The germline V gene has CDR1 MGHRA and CDR2 YSYEKL. The CDR3 runs 15 residues. Between the trimmed V and J ends, which lost 4 bases and 4 bases, there was a span of 16 bases. CDR3 nucleotide sequence: TGCGCCAGCAGCCGCGAGGCTCAGTCCCGCTATGGCTACACCTTC. Protein sequence: CASSREAQSRYGYTF.

The V gene is TRBV28, the J gene TRBJ2-3; D tentatively reads TRBD1 or TRBD2 (5 bases each). This CDR3 is 15 amino acids long. CDR1 and CDR2 from the germline V gene are MDHEN and SYDVKM. Trimming took 3 bases from V and 3 from J, leaving 13 bases between them. The CDR3 region is CASSLRGVATDTQYF. The CDR3 nucleotides read TGTGCCAGCAGTTTGAGAGGGGTGGCGACAGATACGCAGTATTTT.

This chain joins TRBV2 and TRBJ1-6, with 7 bases matching TRBD1. This CDR3 has 14 amino acids. After removal of 5 bases from V and 7 bases from J, the junction contained 5 bases not matched to a gene. Germline assignment: CDR1 SNHLY and CDR2 FYNNEI. The CDR3 DNA reads TGTGCCAGCAGTTCCGGGACAGCAAATTCACCCCTCCACTTT. Translation gives CASSSGTANSPLHF. Together with reference TRBV2 and TRBJ1-6, the CDR3 gives the full variable domain: EPEVTQTPSHQVTQMGQEVILRCVPISNHLYFYWYRQILGQKVEFLVSFYNNEISEKSEIFDDQFSVERPDGSNFTLKIRSTKLEDSAMYFCASSSGTANSPLHFGNGTRLTVT.

V usage is TRBV5-1 and J usage is TRBJ1-1; D is ambiguous. CDR1 is SGHRS, CDR2 YFSETQ, per germline. The ends were cut back, 4 bases at V and 0 bases at J, with 7 bases in the middle. This CDR3 contains 13 residues. DNA for the CDR3: TGCGCCAGCAGCGGTATAGTGAACACTGAAGCTTTCTTT. Protein: CASSGIVNTEAFF.

DNA for the CDR3: TGTGCCAGCAGTGAGCGGTCCCAGAACACTGAAGCTTTCTTT. It is translated as CASSERSQNTEAFF. The J gene is TRBJ1-1, the V gene TRBV6-1; D call uncertain. The V end was cut by 3 bases, the J end by 1 base, with 9 bases between. The CDR3 runs 14 residues. Germline V gene sequence: CDR1 MNHNS, CDR2 SASEGT.

This sequence joins TRBV9 and TRBJ2-5, with 8 bases fitting TRBD2. Germline CDR1 and CDR2: SGDLS and YYNGEE. The CDR3 has 18 amino acids. V was pared by 0 bases and J by 5 bases, with 15 bases of the junction left unmatched. As DNA, the CDR3 is TGTGCCAGCAGCGTAGGAGGGAGGAGCGGGAGATTTGGGGAGACCCAGTACTTC. Translating gives CASSVGGRSGRFGETQYF.

The chain links TRBV28 to TRBJ1-5, with a possible D match to TRBD1 (6 bases). Between the trimmed V and J ends, which lost 3 bases and 7 bases, there was a span of 16 bases. CDR1 and CDR2 from the germline V gene are MDHEN and SYDVKM. This CDR3 spans 15 amino acids. CDR3 in amino acids: CASSFSPQGRQPQHF. The DNA of the CDR3 is TGTGCCAGCAGTTTCTCCCCTCAGGGGCGCCAGCCCCAGCATTTT.

The genes are TRBV5-1 and TRBJ1-1; maybe TRBD1 (6 bases). Germline-derived CDR1 and CDR2 are SGHRS and YFSETQ. The CDR3 runs to 15 residues. Trimming took 0 bases from V and 2 from J, leaving 11 bases between them. The CDR3: CASSLAGTLNTEAFF. Here the CDR3 DNA reads TGCGCCAGCAGCTTGGCCGGGACACTTAACACTGAAGCTTTCTTT.